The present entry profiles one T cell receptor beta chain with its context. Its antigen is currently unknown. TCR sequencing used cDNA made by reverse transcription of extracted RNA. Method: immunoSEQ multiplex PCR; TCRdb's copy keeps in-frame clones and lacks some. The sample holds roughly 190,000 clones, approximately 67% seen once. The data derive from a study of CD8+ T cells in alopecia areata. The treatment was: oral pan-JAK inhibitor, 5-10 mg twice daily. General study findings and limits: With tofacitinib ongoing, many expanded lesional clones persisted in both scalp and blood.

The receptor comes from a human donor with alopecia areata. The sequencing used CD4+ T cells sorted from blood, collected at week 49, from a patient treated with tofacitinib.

CDR3 loop: CATSSRNRETQYF. In nucleotides, the CDR3 is TGTGCCACCTCAAGCCGGAACCGAGAGACCCAGTACTTC. The chain employs TRBV2 and TRBJ2-5; D remains unclear. Germline V CDR1 and CDR2: SNHLY, FYNNEI. This CDR3 region has 13 residues. The V end was cut by 10 bases, the J end by 4 bases, with 16 bases between.